This record concerns one T cell receptor beta chain sequence. Authors' methods: Amplifying reference gene primers gave estimates of nucleated cell counts. Method: immunoSEQ multiplex PCR; TCRdb's copy keeps in-frame clones and lacks some. The V and J calls and clone size were taken over from that table, and D and trimming were inferred from the DNA. Of 90,000 to 120,000 clones in the sample, roughly 90% are singletons; the top ten hold 0.97%. This record comes from a study of blood T cell repertoires in COVID-19. Study summary: Whether acute or convalescent, the COVID-19 samples came from the United States, Italy and Spain. Sources were T cells, B-cell-depleted T cells, or PBMCs; the material itself was cDNA or gDNA.

Losses at the gene ends were 7 bases for V and 8 bases for J; bases not matched to a gene: 11. Germline lookup yields CDR1 SNHLY and CDR2 FYNNEI. CDR3 size: 15 residues. This receptor was identified in a man between 60 and 75 years old with acute or convalescent COVID-19. The sample was peripheral blood. The chain is built from TRBV2 and TRBJ2-1, with TRBD2 matching 10 bases. The CDR3 here is CASTYQAGGFYEQFF. The DNA of the CDR3 is TGTGCCAGCACCTACCAAGCGGGAGGGTTCTATGAGCAGTTCTTC.